One sample yielded the 29 T cell receptor beta chains listed below, sequenced in a study of technical replicates of blood from a few donors. Generated by immunoSEQ multiplex PCR, the TCRdb table keeps only in-frame clones and is missing some. This table holds over 90,000 clones, about 95% found once. Sequencing was performed on T cells isolated from PBMCs. The receptors originated from a human donor in good health.

The V and J genes are TRBV28 and TRBJ1-5; D is unresolved. CDR1 and CDR2 from the germline V gene are MDHEN and SYDVKM. The CDR3 is 14 residues long. V shed 2 bases and J shed 6 bases, with 11 bases lying between them. CDR3 sequence: CASSLPLGTQPQHF. DNA for the CDR3: TGTGCCAGCAGTTTACCACTAGGAACTCAGCCCCAGCATTTT.

The chain employs TRBV28 and TRBJ2-2; 12 nucleotides align to TRBD2. The CDR3 totals 16 residues. Germline CDR1 MDHEN, CDR2 SYDVKM. Trimming took 6 bases from V and 7 from J; bases not matched to a gene: 9. The CDR3 DNA follows: TGTGCCAGCAGCCCCCCGGGACTAGCGGGCCACGGGGAGCTGTTTTTT. This sequence encodes CASSPPGLAGHGELFF.

The V gene is TRBV9, the J gene TRBJ2-3; maybe TRBD1 (6 bases). This CDR3 spans 16 amino acids. The germline V and J ends were trimmed by 0 bases and 4 bases, with 15 bases remaining between them. The germline gives CDR1 SGDLS, CDR2 YYNGEE. The CDR3 loop reads CASSVATAGAPDTQYF. CDR3 nucleotide sequence: TGTGCCAGCAGCGTAGCTACGGCAGGGGCCCCAGATACGCAGTATTTT.

The chain has TRBV6-5 and TRBJ1-4; D uncertain. The CDR3 has 14 amino acids. Germline loops: CDR1 MNHEY, CDR2 SVGAGI. Between the trimmed V and J ends, which lost 7 bases and 8 bases, there was a span of 17 bases. In DNA form, the CDR3 reads TGTGCCAGCACCCCGGGTGGTGGAGGAGAAAAACTGTTTTTT. This sequence encodes CASTPGGGGEKLFF.

The chain joins TRBV6-6 to TRBJ2-7, with 7 bases matching TRBD1. V shed 8 bases, J shed 4 bases, and the junction held 11 bases outside the gene matches. CDR1 is MNHNY and CDR2 is SVGAGI in the germline V gene (reference sequence). CDR3 size: 14 residues. The CDR3 DNA reads as TGTGCCAGCTGTTTCGAAGGGGGCTATTACGAGCAGTACTTC. Amino acids: CASCFEGGYYEQYF.

The V call is TRBV5-1, the J call TRBJ2-7, with TRBD2 as a possible D gene (6 bases). Germline V CDR1 and CDR2: SGHRS, YFSETQ. This CDR3 spans 14 amino acids. V lost 1 base and J 5 bases, leaving 13 bases between the germline ends. The CDR3 reads CASSLSGGRNEQYF. CDR3 DNA: TGCGCCAGCAGCTTGAGTGGGGGGAGGAACGAGCAGTACTTC.

The V and J genes are TRBV19 and TRBJ2-4; 16 bases are a match to TRBD2. The CDR3 is made up of 20 amino acids. J gave up 6 bases and V 2 bases, and 13 bases lay outside the gene matches. Looked up from germline, CDR1 is LNHDA and CDR2 is SQIVND (reference sequence). The CDR3 here is CASSISPGTSGRAKINIQYF. The CDR3 DNA reads as TGTGCCAGTAGTATATCCCCCGGGACTAGCGGGAGGGCCAAAATAAACATTCAGTACTTC.

The V and J genes are TRBV7-6 and TRBJ2-7; D is perhaps TRBD1 (6 bases). This CDR3 is 15 amino acids long. The V gene lost 5 bases and the J gene lost 5 bases, with 19 bases spanning the gap. Germline CDR1 SGHVS, CDR2 FNYEAQ. As DNA, the CDR3 is TGTGCCAGCAGCCGTTCCGGACAGTTCCTAGACGAGCAGTACTTC. This codes for CASSRSGQFLDEQYF.

The rearrangement joins TRBV29-1 to TRBJ1-5, with D unclear. Germline V CDR1 and CDR2: SQVTM, ANQGSEA. The CDR3 spans 14 residues. Trimming left V 3 bases short and J 7 bases short, with 16 bases between. CDR3 sequence: CSVDAAGSGQPQHF. The CDR3 bases are TGCAGCGTTGATGCCGCCGGGTCGGGGCAGCCCCAGCATTTT.

V gene TRBV9 combines with J gene TRBJ1-2, with D perhaps matching TRBD1 (6 bases). The CDR3 runs to 13 residues. Deletions cut 5 bases from V and 4 bases from J, with 12 bases between. Per the germline V gene, CDR1 is SGDLS and CDR2 is YYNGEE. The CDR3 DNA is TGTGCCAGCAGGTCCAGGGGAATCTATGGCTACACCTTC. Amino acids: CASRSRGIYGYTF.

This clone was found once. The chain recombines TRBV30 with TRBJ2-1; 7 bases line up with TRBD2. Germline V gene sequence: CDR1 GTSNPN, CDR2 SVGIG (reference sequence). The ends lost 1 base at V and 9 bases at J; junction bases unmatched: 6. The CDR3 runs 13 residues. CDR3 residues: CAWSGGGSSEQFF. The CDR3 DNA sequence: TGTGCCTGGAGTGGGGGAGGGTCCAGTGAGCAGTTCTTC.

V gene TRBV7-9 combines with J gene TRBJ1-5, with a tentative D call TRBD1 (6 bases). V was trimmed by 3 bases and J by 1 base, leaving 7 bases between them. CDR3 size: 14 residues. Per the germline V gene, CDR1 is SEHNR and CDR2 is FQNEAQ (reference sequence). Here the CDR3 reads CASSLTGSNQPQHF. The CDR3 DNA sequence: TGTGCCAGCAGCTTGACAGGAAGCAATCAGCCCCAGCATTTT.

This clone was observed a single time. The rearrangement uses TRBV6-1 and TRBJ2-7, with 8 bases identical to TRBD1. This CDR3 spans 14 amino acids. CDR1 MNHNS and CDR2 SASEGT come from the germline V gene. The V gene end was trimmed by 5 bases and the J gene end by 8 bases; junction bases not matched to a gene: 11. The CDR3 is CASSLRQGSNKQYF. The CDR3 DNA sequence: TGTGCCAGCAGTCTTAGACAGGGGAGTAACAAGCAGTACTTC.

This clone was recorded only once. This chain joins TRBV6-1 and TRBJ1-6; possible D gene TRBD1, 6 bases. CDR3 size: 15 residues. Trimming stripped 6 bases from V and 3 bases from J, with 12 bases between. The V gene's germline CDR1 is MNHNS and CDR2 SASEGT. CDR3 in DNA: TGTGCCAGCAGATCAGGACAGATCTATAATTCACCCCTCCACTTT. Its protein is CASRSGQIYNSPLHF.

The chain uses TRBV30 and TRBJ1-4, with 9 bases fitting TRBD1. The CDR3 totals 15 residues. Trimming took 7 bases from V and 0 from J; bases not matched to a gene: 6. The germline V gene encodes CDR1 GTSNPN and CDR2 SVGIG (reference sequence). Written as DNA, the CDR3 is TGTGCCTCAGGGACAGGGAAAACAACTAATGAAAAACTGTTTTTT. Translating it yields CASGTGKTTNEKLFF.

The V and J genes are TRBV6-1 and TRBJ2-7; the match to TRBD1 covers 8 bases. V gave up 6 bases and J gave up 4 bases; unmatched junction bases: 11. CDR3 length: 15 residues. Germline V gene sequence: CDR1 MNHNS, CDR2 SASEGT. The CDR3 sequence is CASRDSGTGLYEQYF. In DNA, the CDR3 is TGTGCCAGCAGGGACTCCGGGACAGGACTTTACGAGCAGTACTTC.

The chain recombines TRBV2 with TRBJ1-5; 8 bases are a match to TRBD1. V gave up 5 bases and J gave up 2 bases; unmatched junction bases: 14. CDR1 is SNHLY and CDR2 is FYNNEI in the germline V gene. This CDR3 is built from 18 residues. The DNA for the CDR3 is TGTGCCAGCAGTCGATCAGGGGGCGCCTCCAGTGGCAATCAGCCCCAGCATTTT. Translation gives CASSRSGGASSGNQPQHF.

This clone has a single count. The J gene is TRBJ2-7, the V gene TRBV28; D unresolved. Trimming took 6 bases from V and 7 from J, leaving 13 bases between them. The germline gives CDR1 MDHEN, CDR2 SYDVKM. The CDR3 is 12 residues long. The CDR3 loop is CASSLSPREQYF. The CDR3 DNA reads TGTGCCAGCAGCCTTTCACCTCGGGAGCAGTACTTC.

This rearrangement joins TRBV14 to TRBJ2-7; D perhaps matches TRBD2 (5 bases). The germline V gene encodes CDR1 SGHDN and CDR2 FVKESK. There are 18 residues in the CDR3. V was clipped by 0 bases and J by 0 bases, with 18 bases between them. CDR3 region: CASSQERIMRRSSYEQYF. For the CDR3, the DNA is TGTGCCAGCAGCCAAGAGAGGATCATGCGGAGGAGCTCCTACGAGCAGTACTTC.

The chain is built from TRBV9 and TRBJ1-6; D is unclear. The CDR3 contains 12 residues. CDR1 and CDR2 from the germline V gene are SGDLS and YYNGEE. Trimming took off 4 bases at V and 8 bases at J, with 7 bases between the two ends. CDR3 amino acids: CASSNGDSPLHF. CDR3 DNA: TGTGCCAGCAGCAACGGAGATTCACCCCTCCACTTT.

This clone was counted once. The chain employs TRBV6-5 and TRBJ1-2, with a weak D call TRBD1 (5 bases). CDR3 length: 14 amino acids. Deletions cut 0 bases from V and 7 bases from J, with 12 bases between. Germline V gene lookup returns CDR1 MNHEY and CDR2 SVGAGI. CDR3 loop: CASSYSKGLSGYTF. The CDR3 region has the DNA TGTGCCAGCAGTTACTCGAAGGGGCTCAGTGGCTACACCTTC.

The DNA for the CDR3 is TGTGCCAGCAGTCCGAGTTTATTCGGGACTGAAGCTTTCTTT. Its protein product is CASSPSLFGTEAFF. The V and J genes are TRBV28 and TRBJ1-1; D call uncertain. Germline V gives CDR1 MDHEN, CDR2 SYDVKM. The V end lost 5 bases, the J end lost 5 bases, and 15 bases lay between the germline ends. The CDR3 contains 14 residues.

The genes are TRBV10-1 and TRBJ1-1; no clear D gene. The CDR3 is 16 amino acids. Germline CDR1 WNHNN, CDR2 SYGVQD (reference sequence). The ends were cut back, 0 bases at V and 4 bases at J, with 15 bases in the middle. The CDR3 here is CASSESLNPSSTEAFF. CDR3 nucleotides: TGCGCCAGCAGTGAGTCGTTGAATCCCTCGAGCACTGAAGCTTTCTTT.

V is TRBV4-1 and J is TRBJ2-7, with TRBD1 identical over 9 bases. This CDR3 has 16 residues. Germline V gene data show CDR1 as MGHRA and CDR2 as YSYEKL. V was clipped by 4 bases and J by 2 bases; unmatched bases: 9. CDR3 nucleotides: TGCGCCAGCAGCCCCGCGTCGGGACAGGGAACCTACGAGCAGTACTTC. The encoded protein is CASSPASGQGTYEQYF.

This sequence joins TRBV27 and TRBJ2-3; TRBD2 might be the D (6 bases). The germline CDR1 and CDR2 sequences are MNHEY and SMNVEV (reference sequence). There are 17 residues in the CDR3. Trimming took off 8 bases at V and 3 bases at J, with 24 bases between the two ends. CDR3 sequence reads: CASLPETRILSTDTQYF. The CDR3 DNA reads TGTGCCAGCCTCCCCGAGACTAGGATCTTGTCTACAGATACGCAGTATTTT.

This rearrangement joins TRBV5-1 to TRBJ2-7, with TRBD1 identical over 7 bases. Unmatched junction bases numbered 2, after V lost 3 bases and J lost 2 bases. The CDR3 loop spans 13 amino acids. From germline, CDR1 is SGHRS and CDR2 YFSETQ. CDR3 DNA: TGCGCCAGCAGCTGGGACAGCGCCTACGAGCAGTACTTC. It codes for CASSWDSAYEQYF.

V usage is TRBV11-3 and J usage is TRBJ1-1; 11 bases align to TRBD1. The CDR3 sequence is 16 residues long. Germline loops: CDR1 SGHNT, CDR2 YENEEA. V shed 2 bases and J 8 bases; nucleotides not matched to a gene: 10. The CDR3 DNA reads TGTGCCAGCAGCTTAAGAGGGACAGGGGGGATCTTAGAAGCTTTCTTT. Protein sequence: CASSLRGTGGILEAFF. The variable domain in full, with the rest retrieved from reference TRBV11-3 and TRBJ1-1, is EAGVVQSPRYKIIEKKQPVAFWCNPISGHNTLYWYLQNLGQGPELLIRYENEEAVDDSQLPKDRFSAERLKGVDSTLKIQPAELGDSAVYLCASSLRGTGGILEAFFGQGTRLTVV.

The CDR3 DNA is TGTGCCTGGAGTATGGGACAGTCTAATGAAAAACTGTTTTTT. It is translated as CAWSMGQSNEKLFF. The chain employs TRBV30 and TRBJ1-4, with 7 bases identical to TRBD1. Germline trimming cut 2 bases from V and 3 bases from J; bases unmatched to any gene: 3. The CDR3 extends over 14 amino acids. Germline CDR1 GTSNPN, CDR2 SVGIG (reference sequence).

The count of this clone is one. The gene calls are TRBV6-1 and TRBJ2-1; TRBD2 aligns across 14 bases. The germline CDR1 and CDR2 sequences are MNHNS and SASEGT. Trimming removed 6 bases from V and 6 bases from J; junction bases left unmatched: 4. CDR3 size: 15 residues. CDR3 coding DNA: TGTGCCAGCAGGCCCGGACTAGCGGGGGGCAATGAGCAGTTCTTC. It codes for CASRPGLAGGNEQFF.